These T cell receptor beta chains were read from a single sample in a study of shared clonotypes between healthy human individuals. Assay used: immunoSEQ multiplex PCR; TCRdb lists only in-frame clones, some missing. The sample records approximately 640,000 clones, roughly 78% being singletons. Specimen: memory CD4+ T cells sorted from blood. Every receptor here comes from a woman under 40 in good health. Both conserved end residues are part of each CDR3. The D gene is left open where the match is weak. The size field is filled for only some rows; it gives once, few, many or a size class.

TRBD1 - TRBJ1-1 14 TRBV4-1 TGCGCCAGCAGCCAAGAGCACAGGGGGCGTGGAGCTTTCTTT CASSQEHRGRGAFF
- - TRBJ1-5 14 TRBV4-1 TGCGCCAGCAGCCAAGAGGCTGACCGGCAGCCCCAGCATTTT CASSQEADRQPQHF
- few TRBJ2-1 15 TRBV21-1 TGTGCCAGCAGCAAAGGGCTTGGACAGTACAATGAGCAGTTCTTC CASSKGLGQYNEQFF
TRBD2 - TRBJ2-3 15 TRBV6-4 TGTGCCAGCAGTGATTCAGCGGGAGGTTCGGATACGCAGTATTTT CASSDSAGGSDTQYF
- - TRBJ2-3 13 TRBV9 TGTGCCAGCAGACAGGGAAGCACAGATACGCAGTATTTT CASRQGSTDTQYF
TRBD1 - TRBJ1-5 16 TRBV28 TGTGCCAGCAGCCGATACGGGACAGCCAGTGGGCAGCCCCAGCATTTT CASSRYGTASGQPQHF
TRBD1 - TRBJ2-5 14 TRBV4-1 TGCGCCAGCAGCCTACAGGGGAACCAAGAGACCCAGTACTTC CASSLQGNQETQYF
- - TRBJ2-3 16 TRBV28 TGTGCCAGCAGAGGGGGGGTACTAGCGTTCACAGATACGCAGTATTTT CASRGGVLAFTDTQYF
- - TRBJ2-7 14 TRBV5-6 TGTGCCAGCAGTCAAACCTCCGATTCTGACGAGCAGTACTTC CASSQTSDSDEQYF
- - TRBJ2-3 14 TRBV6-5 TGTGCCAGCAGTTACCAGTCCCCTAAAGATACGCAGTATTTT CASSYQSPKDTQYF
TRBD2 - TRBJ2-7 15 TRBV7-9 TGTGCCAGCAGCTTAGGGGTAGCGGGATCCTACGAGCAGTACTTC CASSLGVAGSYEQYF
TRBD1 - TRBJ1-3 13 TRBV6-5 TGTGCCAGCAGACCCGGGACAGCCGGGACCATATATTTT CASRPGTAGTIYF
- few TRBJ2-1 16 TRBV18 TGTGCCAGCTCACCACCGTCCCAGAGCTCCTACAATGAGCAGTTCTTC CASSPPSQSSYNEQFF
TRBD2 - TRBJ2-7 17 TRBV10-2 TGCGCCAGCAGTAAAAAGGCCGGGAGGGCCAATGGTAACGAGCAGTACTTC CASSKKAGRANGNEQYF
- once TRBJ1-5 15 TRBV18 TGTGCCAGCTCACCGGCTCACCGGGGCAATCAGCCCCAGCATTTT CASSPAHRGNQPQHF
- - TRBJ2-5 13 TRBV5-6 TGTGCCAGCAGCTTGTACCAGCAAGAGACCCAGTACTTC CASSLYQQETQYF
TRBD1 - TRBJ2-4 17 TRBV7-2 TGTGCCAGCAGCCGCGGGGCACAGGGGGCTTCCCAAAACATTCAGTACTTC CASSRGAQGASQNIQYF
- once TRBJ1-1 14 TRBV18 TGTGCCAGCTCGCCCTCGGGGGGCGACACTGAAGCTTTCTTT CASSPSGGDTEAFF
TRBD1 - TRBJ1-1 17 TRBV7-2 TGTGCCAGCAGCCCCGCCCTTGGACAGGCTACGAACACTGAAGCTTTCTTT CASSPALGQATNTEAFF
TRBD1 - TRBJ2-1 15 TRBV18 TGTGCCAGCTCACCCTACCGGGACAGGGACAATGAGCAGTTCTTC CASSPYRDRDNEQFF
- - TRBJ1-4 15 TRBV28 TGTGCCAGCAGCCACTCCGGGACCTCTAATGAAAAACTGTTTTTT CASSHSGTSNEKLFF
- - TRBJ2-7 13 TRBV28 TGTGCCAGCAGTCCCACAAAATCCTACGAGCAGTACTTC CASSPTKSYEQYF
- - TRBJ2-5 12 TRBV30 TGTGCCTGGGACCAAAGCGTCGGGACCCAGTACTTC CAWDQSVGTQYF